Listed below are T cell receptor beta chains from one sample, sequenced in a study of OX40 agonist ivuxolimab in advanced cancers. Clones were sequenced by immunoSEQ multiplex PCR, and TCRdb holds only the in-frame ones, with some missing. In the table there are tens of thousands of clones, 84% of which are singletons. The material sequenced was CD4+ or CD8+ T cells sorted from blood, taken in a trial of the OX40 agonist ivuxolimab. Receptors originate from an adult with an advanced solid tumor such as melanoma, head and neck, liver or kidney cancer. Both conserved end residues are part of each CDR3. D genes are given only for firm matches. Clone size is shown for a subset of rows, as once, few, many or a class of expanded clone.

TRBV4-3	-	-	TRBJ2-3	TGCGCCAGCAGCCTCGAGGGAACAGCCACAGATACGCAGTATTTT	CASSLEGTATDTQYF
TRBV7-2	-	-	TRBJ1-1	TGTGCCAGCAGCTTAAGTCGGGGGATGAACACTGAAGCTTTCTTT	CASSLSRGMNTEAFF
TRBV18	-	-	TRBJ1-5	TGTGCCAGCTCACTCCTGCAGGAGGATCAGCCCCAGCATTTT	CASSLLQEDQPQHF
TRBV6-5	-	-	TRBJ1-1	TGTGCCAGCAGTTACGGGGAGAGGCGGGTCACTGAAGCTTTCTTT	CASSYGERRVTEAFF
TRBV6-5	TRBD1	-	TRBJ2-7	TGTGCCAGCAGTGACAGCCGGGACAGATACGAGCAGTACTTC	CASSDSRDRYEQYF
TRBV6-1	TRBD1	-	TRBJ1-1	TGTGCCAGCAGTGAACTCGCCAGGGGGCAAAATTGGAACACTGAAGCTTTCTTT	CASSELARGQNWNTEAFF
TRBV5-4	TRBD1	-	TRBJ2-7	TGTGCCAGCAGCTTGCGACAGGGTGGCGAGCAGTACTTC	CASSLRQGGEQYF
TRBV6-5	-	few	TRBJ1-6	TGTGCCAGCAGTTACAGGGGCGATTCACCCCTCCACTTT	CASSYRGDSPLHF
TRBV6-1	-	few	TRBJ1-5	TGTGCCAGCTTCAACAGCAGGCTGGATCAGCCCCAGCATTTT	CASFNSRLDQPQHF
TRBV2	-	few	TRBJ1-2	TGTGCCAGCAGTGCCTCCTTTAGGGACATCTATGGCTACACCTTC	CASSASFRDIYGYTF
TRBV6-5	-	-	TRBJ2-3	TGTGCCAGCAGCAAGGGGTGGAGCACAGATACGCAGTATTTT	CASSKGWSTDTQYF
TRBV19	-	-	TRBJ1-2	TGTGCCAGTAGTATAGTTGCCGGCGGCAACTATGGCTACACCTTC	CASSIVAGGNYGYTF
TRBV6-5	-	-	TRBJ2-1	TGTGCCAGCAGTCCGGGTACTGGCAATAATGAGCAGTTCTTC	CASSPGTGNNEQFF
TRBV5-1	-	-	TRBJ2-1	TGCGCCAGCAGCTTGGGGTTCGGATCACCGGAGCAGTTCTTC	CASSLGFGSPEQFF
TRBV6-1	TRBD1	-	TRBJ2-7	TGTGCCAGCAGACCCGGGACAGGGGTGGAGGAGCAGTACTTC	CASRPGTGVEEQYF
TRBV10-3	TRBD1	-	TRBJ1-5	TGTGCCATCAGTGGACAGGGTGGTCAGCCCCAGCATTTT	CAISGQGGQPQHF
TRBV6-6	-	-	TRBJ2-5	TGTGCCAGCAGCACGGGGGGCGGGGAGACCCAGTACTTC	CASSTGGGETQYF
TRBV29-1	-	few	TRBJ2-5	TGCAGCGTTGTGGGAGCAGAGACCCAGTACTTC	CSVVGAETQYF
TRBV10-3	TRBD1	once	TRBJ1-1	TGTGATAACAGGGGGCGCAAGGATGACACTGAAGCTTTCTTT	CDNRGRKDDTEAFF
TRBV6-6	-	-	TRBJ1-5	TGTGCCAGCAGTTACAGGGGGGGCGATCAGCCCCAGCATTTT	CASSYRGGDQPQHF
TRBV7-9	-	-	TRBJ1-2	TGTGCCAGCAGCTTAGTTGATGCTGGTCTTGGTTCTCGAGGCTACACCTTC	CASSLVDAGLGSRGYTF
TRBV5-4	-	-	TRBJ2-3	TGTGCCAGCAGCCTTCGGACCGGCACAGATACGCAGTATTTT	CASSLRTGTDTQYF
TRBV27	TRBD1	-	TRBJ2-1	TGTGCCAGCAGTCCACAGGGGAATAGGGAGCAGTTCTTC	CASSPQGNREQFF
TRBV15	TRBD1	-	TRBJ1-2	TGTGCCACCAGCTCAGAGAGCGCGGGACAGAGTTTTTGGGGCTACACCTTC	CATSSESAGQSFWGYTF
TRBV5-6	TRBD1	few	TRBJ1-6	TGTGCCAGCAGCTTGGTGACAGGGACAGTGGAGCCCCTCCACTTT	CASSLVTGTVEPLHF
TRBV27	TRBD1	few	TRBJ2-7	TGTGCCAGCAGCCGTAGACCGGGACAGGGATACGAGCAGTACTTC	CASSRRPGQGYEQYF
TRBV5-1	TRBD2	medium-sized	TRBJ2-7	TGCGCCAGCAGCTTGACCGGGAGGGCCGGGCTCCACGAGCAGTACTTC	CASSLTGRAGLHEQYF
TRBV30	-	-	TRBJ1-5	TGTGCCTGGAGTGAAGGACGCAATCAGCCCCAGCATTTT	CAWSEGRNQPQHF
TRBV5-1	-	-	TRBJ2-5	TGCGCCAGCAGCTTTGGGGACGAGGGGGGCCAAGAGACCCAGTACTTC	CASSFGDEGGQETQYF
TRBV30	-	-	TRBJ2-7	TGTGCCTTCTCAGGGGTTTTCTCCTACGAGCAGTACTTC	CAFSGVFSYEQYF
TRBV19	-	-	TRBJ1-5	TGTGCCAGTAGTATATATTTTTCTGCGATCAATCAGCCCCAGCATTTT	CASSIYFSAINQPQHF
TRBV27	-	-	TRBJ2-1	TGTGCCAGCAGCCACCGGGGGTTAGCGGACAATGAGCAGTTCTTC	CASSHRGLADNEQFF
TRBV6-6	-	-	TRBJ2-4	TGTGCCAGCAGCACGCCAGCGGGAGCCAAAAACATTCAGTACTTC	CASSTPAGAKNIQYF
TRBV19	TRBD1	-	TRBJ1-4	TGTGCCAGCTCGGCGACAGGGCGTCGGGAAAAACTGTTTTTT	CASSATGRREKLFF
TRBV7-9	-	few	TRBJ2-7	TGTGCCAGCAGCTTACAAAGGGAAGTACCGCCCTACGAGCAGTACTTC	CASSLQREVPPYEQYF
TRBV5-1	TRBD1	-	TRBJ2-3	TGCGCCAGCAGCGTTGAGCCCTCGGGACAGGGTACAGATACGCAGTATTTT	CASSVEPSGQGTDTQYF
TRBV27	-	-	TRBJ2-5	TGTGCCAGCAGTAGGGGTCCCTGGGACACACAAGAGACCCAGTACTTC	CASSRGPWDTQETQYF
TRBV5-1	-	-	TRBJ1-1	TGCGCCAGCAGCTTGGGGGACTCGGGGGACACTGAAGCTTTCTTT	CASSLGDSGDTEAFF
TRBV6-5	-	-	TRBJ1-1	TGTGCCAGCAGTTACGCGTCCGGACAGAGGAACACTGAAGCTTTCTTT	CASSYASGQRNTEAFF
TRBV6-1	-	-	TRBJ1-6	TGTGCCAGCAGCACTAATTCACCCCTCCACTTT	CASSTNSPLHF
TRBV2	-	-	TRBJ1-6	TGTGCCAGCACTGTCCGGGCTCAGGTACCCCTCCACTTT	CASTVRAQVPLHF
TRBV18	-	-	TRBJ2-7	TGTGCCAGCTCAGAGGGCAGGGGGGATTCGTCCCGCGAGCAGTACTTC	CASSEGRGDSSREQYF
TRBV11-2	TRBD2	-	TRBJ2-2	TGTGCCAGCAGGCGACTAGCGGGGGGGATCACCGGGGAGCTGTTTTTT	CASRRLAGGITGELFF
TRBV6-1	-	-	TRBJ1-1	TGTGCCAGCAGTGAAGCAGGGTGGACTGAAGCTTTCTTT	CASSEAGWTEAFF
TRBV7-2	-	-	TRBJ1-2	TGTGCCAGCAGCTGGGGAGCTAACTATGGCTACACCTTC	CASSWGANYGYTF
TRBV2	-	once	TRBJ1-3	TGTGCCAGCAGTGTGAACAACATCGGCGCTGGAAACACCATATATTTT	CASSVNNIGAGNTIYF
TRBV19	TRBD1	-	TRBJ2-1	TGTGCCAGTAGTCCCACAGGGGTGGTCTACAATGAGCAGTTCTTC	CASSPTGVVYNEQFF
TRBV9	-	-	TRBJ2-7	TGTGCCAGCAGCGTAGCGGGGAACCACGAGCAGTACTTC	CASSVAGNHEQYF
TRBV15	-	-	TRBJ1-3	TGTGCCACCAGCAGAGGGGATTTGGGGGATCCCGGAAACACCATATATTTT	CATSRGDLGDPGNTIYF
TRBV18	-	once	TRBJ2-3	TGTGCCAGCTCAGCTTCCATCCTGGGCACAGATACGCAGTATTTT	CASSASILGTDTQYF
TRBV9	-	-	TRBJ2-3	TGTGCCAGCAGCGGTGGGGGGACGACAGATACGCAGTATTTT	CASSGGGTTDTQYF
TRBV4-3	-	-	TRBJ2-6	TGCGCCAGCAGCCAAGGGGCTTCAGGGCAAAGTGGGGCCAACGTCCTGACTTTC	CASSQGASGQSGANVLTF
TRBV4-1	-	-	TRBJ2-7	TGCGCCAGCAGCCAACGAGTTACCGGGACCCCGAATACCTACGAGCAGTACTTC	CASSQRVTGTPNTYEQYF
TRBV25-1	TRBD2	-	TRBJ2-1	TGTGCCAGCAGTGAATGGGTAGCGGGAGGGAGGAATGAGCAGTTCTTC	CASSEWVAGGRNEQFF
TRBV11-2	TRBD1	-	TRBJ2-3	TGTGCCAGCAGCCCTACAGGGGGTGGCACAGATACGCAGTATTTT	CASSPTGGGTDTQYF
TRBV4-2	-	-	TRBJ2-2	TGTGCCAGCAGCCAAGATTTCAGCCCCTGGACAGAGAACACCGGGGAGCTGTTTTTT	CASSQDFSPWTENTGELFF
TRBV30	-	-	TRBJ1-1	TGTGCCTGGAGTACTACATCAAGTGAAGCTTTCTTT	CAWSTTSSEAFF
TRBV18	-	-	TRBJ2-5	TGTGCCAGCTCACCCCTTCCAGGGGAGACCCAGTACTTC	CASSPLPGETQYF
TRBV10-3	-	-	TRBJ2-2	TGTGCCATCAGTCCCGACCCAACCGGGGAGCTGTTTTTT	CAISPDPTGELFF
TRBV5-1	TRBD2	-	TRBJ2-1	TGCGCCAGCAGCTTTGAGGGGACTAGCGGGAGGGCCACCTACAATGAGCAGTTCTTC	CASSFEGTSGRATYNEQFF